These 10 T cell receptor beta chains originate from one sample sequenced in a study of shared T cell receptors in the human thymus. Some clones are missing from TCRdb's copy, which holds only in-frame ones; the method was immunoSEQ multiplex PCR. The sample holds fewer than 700,000 clones; around 87% are singletons and the top ten take 0.0085% to 0.012%. Another study also made use of these data, one on human thymus T cells.

The source material was thymocytes. The receptors originated from a boy in the first two years of life with a congenital heart defect.

This rearrangement joins TRBV5-1 to TRBJ2-5, with 9 bases lining up with TRBD2. J gave up 4 bases and V 5 bases, and 15 bases lay outside the gene matches. The CDR3 spans 17 residues. Germline CDR1 is SGHRS and CDR2 is YFSETQ. The CDR3 protein is CASRKVLGGRAGETQYF. CDR3 DNA: TGCGCCAGCAGAAAAGTACTAGGCGGGAGGGCTGGAGAGACCCAGTACTTC.

The chain links TRBV11-2 to TRBJ2-7; 10 bases are a match to TRBD1. Germline CDR1 reads SGHAT; CDR2 reads FQNNGV. V trimming: 10 bases; J trimming: 6 bases; junction bases outside the gene matches: 15. This CDR3 is 15 amino acids long. CDR3 bases: TGTGCCACCGGGGCTGGGGGACAGGGGTTCGGCGAGCAGTACTTC. Encoded protein: CATGAGGQGFGEQYF.

The rearrangement links TRBV4-1 to TRBJ2-1; D is possibly TRBD2 (6 bases). The CDR3 extends over 16 amino acids. V lost 0 bases to trimming and J lost 1 base, with 10 bases between them. CDR1 is MGHRA, CDR2 YSYEKL, per germline. The CDR3 DNA is TGCGCCAGCAGCCAAGAAAGACTAGGGTCCTACAATGAGCAGTTCTTC. This encodes CASSQERLGSYNEQFF.

This clone was picked up one time. The V call is TRBV7-6, the J call TRBJ2-1; maybe TRBD2 (7 bases). Germline-derived CDR1 and CDR2 are SGHVS and FNYEAQ. This CDR3 comprises 13 residues. V dropped 11 bases and J dropped 6 bases, with 17 bases sitting between them. CDR3 DNA: TGTGCCTTGGACCCGGGGGGCCTCAATGAGCAGTTCTTC. Its translation: CALDPGGLNEQFF.

The chain carries TRBV19 and TRBJ1-4; 7 nucleotides match TRBD1. The CDR3 runs to 13 residues. The V gene's germline CDR1 is LNHDA and CDR2 SQIVND (reference sequence). V dropped 10 bases and J dropped 3; count of bases not matched to a gene: 5. The CDR3 sequence: CATRDSPNEKLFF. In DNA form, the CDR3 reads TGTGCCACCCGGGACAGTCCTAATGAAAAACTGTTTTTT.

This chain uses TRBV27 with TRBJ2-7, with D unclear. There are 17 residues in the CDR3. The V gene lost 6 bases and the J gene lost 1 base, with 22 bases spanning the gap. The germline V gene encodes CDR1 MNHEY and CDR2 SMNVEV (reference sequence). CDR3 protein: CASRTSTPPGESYEQYF. The DNA of the CDR3 is TGTGCCAGCAGAACCTCCACACCGCCAGGTGAATCCTACGAGCAGTACTTC.

The chain links TRBV11-3 to TRBJ2-2; 10 bases line up with TRBD1. Germline V lookup: CDR1 SGHNT, CDR2 YENEEA. The CDR3 runs to 19 residues. V was pared by 2 bases and J by 4 bases, with 13 bases of the junction left unmatched. CDR3 residues: CASSLKYGGTGATTGELFF. The CDR3 DNA reads TGTGCCAGCAGCTTAAAGTACGGGGGGACAGGGGCGACCACCGGGGAGCTGTTTTTT.

The rearrangement uses TRBV19 and TRBJ2-1; 14 bases align to TRBD2. The ends lost 4 bases at V and 6 bases at J; junction bases unmatched: 5. CDR3 length: 16 residues. CDR1 and CDR2 (germline): LNHDA, SQIVND (reference sequence). The CDR3 protein is CASSTGTSGRINEQFF. The CDR3 DNA sequence: TGTGCCAGTAGTACCGGGACTAGCGGGAGAATCAATGAGCAGTTCTTC.

This chain joins TRBV7-9 and TRBJ2-7, with 12 bases fitting TRBD2. V shed 3 bases and J 7 bases; nucleotides not matched to a gene: 1. The CDR3 length is 13 residues. Germline CDR1 and CDR2: SEHNR and FQNEAQ (reference sequence). The CDR3 DNA sequence: TGTGCCAGCAGCTTTGGACTAGCGGGAGAGCAGTACTTC. Translation gives CASSFGLAGEQYF.

This chain uses TRBV4-2 with TRBJ2-2; TRBD2 aligns across 8 bases. The ends lost 4 bases at V and 0 bases at J; junction bases unmatched: 1. The V gene's germline CDR1 is LGHNA and CDR2 YNFKEQ. The CDR3 has 15 amino acids. CDR3: CASSPSGPNTGELFF. The CDR3 DNA reads as TGTGCCAGCAGCCCTAGCGGGCCGAACACCGGGGAGCTGTTTTTT.